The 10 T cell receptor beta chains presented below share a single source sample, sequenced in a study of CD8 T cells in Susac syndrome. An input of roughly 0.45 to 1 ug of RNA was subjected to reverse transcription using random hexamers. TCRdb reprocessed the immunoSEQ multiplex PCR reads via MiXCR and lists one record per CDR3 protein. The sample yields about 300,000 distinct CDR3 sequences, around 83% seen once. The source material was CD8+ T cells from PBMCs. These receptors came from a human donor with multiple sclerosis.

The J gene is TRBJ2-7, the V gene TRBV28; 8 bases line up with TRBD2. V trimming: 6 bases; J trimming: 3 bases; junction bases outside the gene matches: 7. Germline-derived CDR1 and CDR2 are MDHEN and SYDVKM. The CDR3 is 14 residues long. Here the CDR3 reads CASRTRLAYYEQYF. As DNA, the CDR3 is TGTGCCAGCAGAACGAGACTAGCGTACTACGAGCAGTACTTC.

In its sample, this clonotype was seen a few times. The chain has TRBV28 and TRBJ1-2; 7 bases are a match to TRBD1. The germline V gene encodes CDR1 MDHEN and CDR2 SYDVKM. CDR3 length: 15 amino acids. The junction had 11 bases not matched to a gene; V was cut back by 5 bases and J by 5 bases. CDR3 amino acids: CASSPKTGSRYGYTF. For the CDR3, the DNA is TGTGCCAGCAGTCCTAAGACAGGGAGCCGATATGGCTACACCTTC.

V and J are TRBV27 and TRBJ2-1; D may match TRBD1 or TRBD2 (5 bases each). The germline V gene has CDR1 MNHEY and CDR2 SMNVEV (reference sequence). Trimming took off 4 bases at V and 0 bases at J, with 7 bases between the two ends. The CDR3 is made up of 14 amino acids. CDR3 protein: CASSWGFSYNEQFF. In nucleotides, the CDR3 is TGTGCCAGCAGTTGGGGGTTCTCCTACAATGAGCAGTTCTTC.

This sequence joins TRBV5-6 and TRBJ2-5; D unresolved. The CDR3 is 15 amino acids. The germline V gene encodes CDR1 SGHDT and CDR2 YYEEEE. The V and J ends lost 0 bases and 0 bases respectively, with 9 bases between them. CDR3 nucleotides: TGTGCCAGCAGCTTGGAGATCCCGTACCAAGAGACCCAGTACTTC. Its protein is CASSLEIPYQETQYF.

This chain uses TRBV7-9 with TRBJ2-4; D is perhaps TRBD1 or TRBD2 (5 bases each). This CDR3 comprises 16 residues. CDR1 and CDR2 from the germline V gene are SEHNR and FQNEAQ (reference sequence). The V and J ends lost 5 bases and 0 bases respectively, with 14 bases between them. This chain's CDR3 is CASSPPRGSAKNIQYF. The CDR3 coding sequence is TGTGCCAGCAGCCCGCCCCGGGGCTCAGCCAAAAACATTCAGTACTTC.

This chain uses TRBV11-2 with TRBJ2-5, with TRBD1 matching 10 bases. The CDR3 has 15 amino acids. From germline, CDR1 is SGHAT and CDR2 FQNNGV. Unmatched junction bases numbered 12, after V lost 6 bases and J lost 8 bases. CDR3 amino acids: CASSFRQGAQLTQYF. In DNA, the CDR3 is TGTGCCAGCAGTTTTCGACAGGGGGCGCAGCTAACCCAGTACTTC.

The CDR3 DNA reads as TGTGCCAGCAGCTTCAGGGGGCCGAGGCTAAACTATGGCTACACCTTC. This encodes CASSFRGPRLNYGYTF. The chain recombines TRBV7-9 with TRBJ1-2, with 8 bases lining up with TRBD1. The CDR3 has 16 amino acids. Germline assignment: CDR1 SEHNR and CDR2 FQNEAQ (reference sequence). Trimming took 3 bases from V and 2 from J; bases not matched to a gene: 8. The whole variable domain, remainder taken from reference TRBV7-9 and TRBJ1-2, is DTGVSQNPRHKITKRGQNVTFRCDPISEHNRLYWYRQTLGQGPEFLTYFQNEAQLEKSRLLSDRFSAERPKGSFSTLEIQRTEQGDSAMYLCASSFRGPRLNYGYTFGSGTRLTVV.

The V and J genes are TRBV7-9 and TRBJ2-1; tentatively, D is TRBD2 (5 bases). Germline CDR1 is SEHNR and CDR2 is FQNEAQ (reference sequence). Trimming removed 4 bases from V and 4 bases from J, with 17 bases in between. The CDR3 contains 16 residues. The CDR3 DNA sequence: TGTGCCAGCAGCTCTTCTTATGGGGAGTTTTACAATGAGCAGTTCTTC. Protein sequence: CASSSSYGEFYNEQFF.

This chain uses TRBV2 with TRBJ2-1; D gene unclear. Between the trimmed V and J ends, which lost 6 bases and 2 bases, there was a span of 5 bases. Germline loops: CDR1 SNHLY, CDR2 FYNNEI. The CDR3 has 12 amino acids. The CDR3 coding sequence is TGTGCCAGCAGGGGCGCCTACAATGAGCAGTTCTTC. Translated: CASRGAYNEQFF.

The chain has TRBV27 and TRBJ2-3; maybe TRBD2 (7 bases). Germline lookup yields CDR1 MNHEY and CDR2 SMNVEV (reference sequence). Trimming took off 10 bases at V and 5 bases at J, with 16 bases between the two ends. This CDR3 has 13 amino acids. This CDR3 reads CATALGGRDTQYF. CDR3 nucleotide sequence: TGTGCCACCGCGCTGGGGGGGCGAGATACGCAGTATTTT.